The 27 T cell receptor beta chains below were found in one sample sequenced in a study of technical replicates of blood from a few donors. Libraries were prepared by immunoSEQ multiplex PCR; TCRdb keeps only in-frame clonotypes and omits some of them. The repertoire holds tens of thousands of clones, with 91% as singletons. The sequencing input was T cells isolated from PBMCs. The receptors derive from a human donor in good health. Some clones in this sample may be carry-over from other donors' samples.

The chain links TRBV5-1 to TRBJ1-6, with D unclear. V dropped 0 bases and J dropped 0 bases, with 7 bases sitting between them. CDR3 length equals 16 residues. Looked up from germline, CDR1 is SGHRS and CDR2 is YFSETQ. CDR3 residues: CASSLGPSSYNSPLHF. The CDR3 DNA sequence: TGCGCCAGCAGCTTGGGACCTAGCTCCTATAATTCACCCCTCCACTTT.

The chain joins TRBV25-1 to TRBJ1-6; D gene ambiguous. This CDR3 region has 16 residues. Germline assignment: CDR1 MGHDK and CDR2 SYGVNS. V was shortened by 4 bases and J by 0 bases, with 10 bases between the two germline ends. CDR3 DNA sequence: TGTGCCAGCAGTGTCCAGTCGGGCTCCTATAATTCACCCCTCCACTTT. Translated: CASSVQSGSYNSPLHF.

The chain is built from TRBV27 and TRBJ2-2, with TRBD2 matching over 13 bases. This CDR3 has 14 amino acids. Germline V lookup: CDR1 MNHEY, CDR2 SMNVEV (reference sequence). Germline trimming cut 8 bases from V and 6 bases from J; bases unmatched to any gene: 3. The CDR3: CASLGLAGSGELFF. DNA of the CDR3: TGTGCCAGCCTGGGACTAGCGGGGTCCGGGGAGCTGTTTTTT.

V is TRBV6-5 and J is TRBJ2-3; possibly TRBD2 for D (6 bases). The V gene's germline CDR1 is MNHEY and CDR2 SVGAGI. The CDR3 length is 15 residues. Trimming left V 4 bases short and J 3 bases short, with 14 bases between. CDR3 loop: CASSLDPGVTDTQYF. CDR3 in DNA: TGTGCCAGCAGTTTGGATCCGGGAGTGACAGATACGCAGTATTTT.

The V gene is TRBV19, the J gene TRBJ1-2; the match to TRBD1 covers 7 bases. This CDR3 region has 12 residues. Germline CDR1 LNHDA, CDR2 SQIVND (reference sequence). Germline trimming cut 9 bases from V and 7 bases from J; bases unmatched to any gene: 8. The CDR3 nucleotides are TGTGCCAGCCGATTAGGGGGCGGTGGCTACACCTTC. Residues: CASRLGGGGYTF. Variable domain in full (rest from reference TRBV19 and TRBJ1-2): DGGITQSPKYLFRKEGQNVTLSCEQNLNHDAMYWYRQDPGQGLRLIYYSQIVNDFQKGDIAEGYSVSREKKESFPLTVTSAQKNPTAFYLCASRLGGGGYTFGSGTRLTVV.

V and J are TRBV2 and TRBJ2-3, with TRBD1 identical over 9 bases. The V and J ends lost 6 bases and 4 bases, in that order; junction bases with no gene match: 8. The germline V gene has CDR1 SNHLY and CDR2 FYNNEI. The CDR3 extends over 15 amino acids. In nucleotides, the CDR3 is TGTGCCAGCAGGGACGGGACAGGGCTTGCAGATACGCAGTATTTT. It translates to CASRDGTGLADTQYF.

J is TRBJ2-2 and V is TRBV28; 9 positions match TRBD1. Trimming at V came to 11 bases and at J to 5 bases, leaving 9 bases not matched to a gene. The CDR3 loop spans 14 amino acids. Germline CDR1 is MDHEN and CDR2 is SYDVKM. The CDR3 nucleotides are TGTGCCGCCCTTGGGGGACAGGGAACCGGGGAGCTGTTTTTT. Protein sequence: CAALGGQGTGELFF. Drawing the rest from reference TRBV28 and TRBJ2-2, the complete variable domain is DVKVTQSSRYLVKRTGEKVFLECVQDMDHENMFWYRQDPGLGLRLIYFSYDVKMKEKGDIPEGYSVSREKKERFSLILESASTNQTSMYLCAALGGQGTGELFFGEGSRLTVL.

The V and J genes are TRBV6-1 and TRBJ2-7, with TRBD2 matching over 12 bases. Looked up from germline, CDR1 is MNHNS and CDR2 is SASEGT. The CDR3 consists of 15 residues. V dropped 4 bases and J dropped 3; count of bases not matched to a gene: 4. This CDR3 reads CASSGRLAGVYEQYF. The DNA for the CDR3 is TGTGCCAGCAGTGGACGACTAGCGGGAGTCTACGAGCAGTACTTC.

The chain recombines TRBV19 with TRBJ1-2; a possible D gene is TRBD1 (6 bases). V lost 3 bases and J lost 5, with 16 bases in between. CDR1 LNHDA and CDR2 SQIVND come from the germline V gene (reference sequence). The CDR3 is 15 amino acids. CDR3 in amino acids: CASSISGTSVYGYTF. DNA for the CDR3: TGTGCCAGTAGTATCAGCGGGACATCCGTATATGGCTACACCTTC.

The genes are TRBV9 and TRBJ2-1; D possibly corresponds to TRBD2 (6 bases). Germline CDR1 is SGDLS and CDR2 is YYNGEE. The CDR3 sequence is 16 residues long. V was pared by 3 bases and J by 2 bases, with 15 bases between. The CDR3 DNA follows: TGTGCCAGCAGCGCCTCAAGCGGGCGCACCTACAATGAGCAGTTCTTC. Protein product: CASSASSGRTYNEQFF.

V and J are TRBV7-9 and TRBJ1-4, with D possibly being TRBD1 (5 bases). With 3 bases removed from V and 7 bases from J, the gap between germline ends came to 12 bases. Germline assignment: CDR1 SEHNR and CDR2 FQNEAQ (reference sequence). The CDR3 runs 14 residues. As DNA, the CDR3 is TGTGCCAGCAGCTTTTCAGGGAATAGTGAAAAACTGTTTTTT. Its translation is CASSFSGNSEKLFF.

The genes are TRBV27 and TRBJ2-4, with D uncertain. This CDR3 is built from 13 residues. With 1 base removed from V and 7 bases from J, the gap between germline ends came to 8 bases. The germline gives CDR1 MNHEY, CDR2 SMNVEV (reference sequence). The CDR3 bases are TGTGCCAGCAGTTTATTACCCTACAACATTCAGTACTTC. The encoded protein is CASSLLPYNIQYF.

The chain recombines TRBV5-5 with TRBJ2-7, with a weak D call TRBD1 (6 bases). The CDR3 loop spans 16 amino acids. V was shortened by 4 bases and J by 0 bases, with 17 bases between the two germline ends. The germline V gene has CDR1 SGHKS and CDR2 YYEKEE (reference sequence). CDR3 DNA: TGTGCCAGCAGCACGACAGGCCCAGCCAGCTCCTACGAGCAGTACTTC. It translates to CASSTTGPASSYEQYF.

V and J are TRBV4-1 and TRBJ2-5; 7 bases match TRBD1. Losses at the gene ends were 3 bases for V and 1 base for J; bases not matched to a gene: 5. CDR3 length: 15 amino acids. Germline V gene lookup returns CDR1 MGHRA and CDR2 YSYEKL. The CDR3 sequence is CASSQYPGGQETQYF. The DNA for the CDR3 is TGCGCCAGCAGCCAGTACCCAGGGGGCCAAGAGACCCAGTACTTC.

The chain employs TRBV15 and TRBJ1-5; D call uncertain. Between the trimmed V and J ends, which lost 0 bases and 6 bases, there was a span of 15 bases. The CDR3 loop spans 16 amino acids. Germline CDR1 is LNHNV and CDR2 is YYDKDF (reference sequence). CDR3 coding DNA: TGTGCCACCAGCAGAGAAAAGGTTAGAGGGAGTCAGCCCCAGCATTTT. Protein product: CATSREKVRGSQPQHF.

This chain links TRBV27 with TRBJ2-7; D is unresolved. This CDR3 comprises 14 residues. The V and J ends lost 5 bases and 4 bases respectively, with 15 bases between them. Per the germline V gene, CDR1 is MNHEY and CDR2 is SMNVEV (reference sequence). The CDR3 spells CASSPERVIYEQYF. As DNA, the CDR3 is TGTGCCAGCAGTCCCGAGCGCGTGATTTACGAGCAGTACTTC.

The chain employs TRBV9 and TRBJ1-4; D possibly corresponds to TRBD1 (5 bases). Germline CDR1 reads SGDLS; CDR2 reads YYNGEE. The ends were cut back, 2 bases at V and 7 bases at J, with 21 bases in the middle. CDR3 length equals 17 residues. CDR3: CASSVGGNRFRGEKLFF. CDR3 DNA: TGTGCCAGCAGCGTGGGAGGGAACAGGTTTAGGGGTGAAAAACTGTTTTTT.

The chain carries TRBV18 and TRBJ2-7; D is perhaps TRBD1 (5 bases). This CDR3 is built from 13 residues. Trimming stripped 2 bases from V and 5 bases from J, with 10 bases between. Per germline, CDR1 KGHSH and CDR2 LQKENI. The CDR3 DNA is TGTGCCAGCTCACCAGAAAGGGGAAACGAGCAGTACTTC. Translated, it gives CASSPERGNEQYF.

The V call is TRBV10-3, the J call TRBJ2-5, with TRBD1 identical over 8 bases. This CDR3 region has 13 residues. From germline, CDR1 is ENHRY and CDR2 SYGVKD. With V trimmed by 6 bases and J by 3 bases, 3 bases remained unmatched. CDR3 sequence reads: CAIRTQGEETQYF. The CDR3 DNA sequence: TGTGCCATCAGGACACAGGGGGAAGAGACCCAGTACTTC.

The chain joins TRBV4-1 to TRBJ2-7; 7 nucleotides match TRBD2. Germline V gene data show CDR1 as MGHRA and CDR2 as YSYEKL. The CDR3 has 17 amino acids. The V segment lost 1 base and the J segment 5 bases; nucleotides outside the gene matches: 14. The CDR3, as DNA: TGCGCCAGCAGCCAAGCGGGCATCGGGGGGTTCGAAGACGAGCAGTACTTC. This codes for CASSQAGIGGFEDEQYF.

The chain couples TRBV27 to TRBJ2-2; perhaps TRBD1 as D (6 bases). Trimming removed 6 bases at V and 7 bases at J, with 15 bases between. Per the germline V gene, CDR1 is MNHEY and CDR2 is SMNVEV (reference sequence). This CDR3 is 14 amino acids long. The chain's CDR3 is CASRGSGAIGELFF. As DNA, the CDR3 is TGTGCCAGCAGAGGGTCAGGGGCGATCGGGGAGCTGTTTTTT.

The chain couples TRBV27 to TRBJ2-5; 8 bases fit TRBD2. Germline values: CDR1 MNHEY, CDR2 SMNVEV (reference sequence). CDR3 size: 15 residues. V shed 3 bases and J 3 bases; nucleotides not matched to a gene: 6. The CDR3 region is CASSFQRGYKETQYF. The CDR3 coding sequence is TGTGCCAGCAGTTTCCAGCGGGGGTACAAAGAGACCCAGTACTTC.

DNA for the CDR3: TGTGCCTGGAGTGTACTAGGATTCGGCCAGCCCCAGCATTTT. Its translation: CAWSVLGFGQPQHF. The chain carries TRBV30 and TRBJ1-5; D gene unclear. Germline CDR1 GTSNPN, CDR2 SVGIG (reference sequence). The ends were cut back, 0 bases at V and 7 bases at J, with 13 bases in the middle. The CDR3 runs 14 residues. The complete variable domain, with remaining parts taken from reference TRBV30 and TRBJ1-5, reads SQTIHQWPATLVQPVGSPLSLECTVEGTSNPNLYWYRQAAGRGLQLLFYSVGIGQISSEVPQNLSASRPQDRQFILSSKKLLLSDSGFYLCAWSVLGFGQPQHFGDGTRLSIL.

The sample holds one count of this clone. The gene calls are TRBV19 and TRBJ2-1, with 11 positions matching TRBD2. CDR1 is LNHDA and CDR2 is SQIVND in the germline V gene (reference sequence). After removal of 7 bases from V and 0 bases from J, the junction contained 8 bases not matched to a gene. The CDR3 has 17 residues. CDR3 protein: CASIGTSGAASYNEQFF. The CDR3 DNA reads as TGTGCCAGTATCGGGACTAGCGGCGCCGCCTCCTACAATGAGCAGTTCTTC.

This clone was picked up a small number of times. The chain uses TRBV30 and TRBJ1-5, with D possibly being TRBD1 (5 bases). V lost 3 bases and J lost 4, with 13 bases in between. This CDR3 is built from 14 residues. Germline V lookup: CDR1 GTSNPN, CDR2 SVGIG (reference sequence). The CDR3 protein is CAWSRVRNNQPQHF. The CDR3 DNA follows: TGTGCCTGGAGCAGGGTCCGGAATAATCAGCCCCAGCATTTT.

This chain links TRBV10-3 with TRBJ1-2; 9 positions agree with TRBD1. Germline values: CDR1 ENHRY, CDR2 SYGVKD. This CDR3 contains 15 residues. Trimming cost V 10 bases and J 3 bases; bases outside gene matches: 12. The CDR3 loop reads CATDPGTGLDYGYTF. CDR3 nucleotide sequence: TGTGCCACGGATCCGGGGACAGGGCTAGACTATGGCTACACCTTC.

The rearrangement uses TRBV9 and TRBJ1-3; D uncertain. Trimming removed 3 bases at V and 6 bases at J, with 10 bases between. The CDR3 is 13 amino acids. The germline V gene has CDR1 SGDLS and CDR2 YYNGEE. The DNA for the CDR3 is TGTGCCAGCAGCGAGCAGGTCGAAAACACCATATATTTT. This codes for CASSEQVENTIYF.